This TCR beta chain derives from a study of cytomegalovirus exposure and HLA in healthy donors. The overall study: From HLA-typed donors, an early data release held tens of millions of unique TCRs.

Whole-study results and caveats: Researchers catalogued about 160 TCR beta chains as cytomegalovirus-associated.

PCR primers comprised 60 Vbeta and 13 Jbeta primers. TCRdb's copy holds only in-frame clones and misses some; the assay was immunoSEQ multiplex PCR. Found here are 140,000 to 150,000 clones, 80% of them singletons; the top ten hold 2.9%. The CDR3 is made up of 13 amino acids. Germline V gene data show CDR1 as SGHRS and CDR2 as YFSETQ. After removal of 4 bases from V and 3 bases from J, the junction contained 2 bases not matched to a gene. In its sample, this clone was seen a few times. The antigen is unknown. The chain links TRBV5-1 to TRBJ1-1; 8 positions agree with TRBD1. The sequence was obtained from a woman aged 25 to 39 in good health and CMV-seronegative. The sequenced sample consisted of PBMCs. CDR3 loop: CASSIQGDTEAFF. CDR3 nucleotides: TGCGCCAGCAGCATACAGGGGGACACTGAAGCTTTCTTT.